This is a list of T cell receptor beta chains from one sample in a study of blood T cell repertoires in COVID-19. Produced via immunoSEQ multiplex PCR; TCRdb's table is partial and in-frame only. The sample consists of fewer than 200,000 clones, around 84% of them appearing once. Source material: peripheral blood. These receptors were obtained from a woman aged 55-70 years with COVID-19, enrolled during active disease. Both conserved end residues are part of each CDR3. The order of the fields is CDR3 length, clone size, V gene, D gene, J gene, CDR3 protein, CDR3 DNA. A D gene is named only where the DNA matches it firmly. Part of the rows lack a size; the others show once, few, many or a class for expanded clones.

len: 15; abundance: -; v_gene: TRBV27; d_gene: -; j_gene: TRBJ1-5; CDR3aa: CASKPTLYSNQPQHF; CDR3nt: TGTGCCAGCAAACCGACATTGTATAGCAATCAGCCCCAGCATTTT
len: 15; abundance: -; v_gene: TRBV5-1; d_gene: -; j_gene: TRBJ1-5; CDR3aa: CASSLDGFPNQPQHF; CDR3nt: TGCGCCAGCAGCTTGGACGGGTTCCCAAATCAGCCCCAGCATTTT
len: 13; abundance: -; v_gene: TRBV5-1; d_gene: -; j_gene: TRBJ1-5; CDR3aa: CASSQAGDQPQHF; CDR3nt: TGCGCCAGCAGCCAGGCAGGGGATCAGCCCCAGCATTTT
len: 14; abundance: -; v_gene: TRBV2; d_gene: TRBD2; j_gene: TRBJ2-1; CDR3aa: CASDVSGGSNEQFF; CDR3nt: TGTGCCAGCGACGTTAGCGGGGGGTCCAATGAGCAGTTCTTC
len: 14; abundance: -; v_gene: TRBV19; d_gene: -; j_gene: TRBJ2-5; CDR3aa: CATSKSAGPETQYF; CDR3nt: TGTGCCACCTCAAAGAGCGCGGGGCCGGAGACCCAGTACTTC
len: 15; abundance: -; v_gene: TRBV30; d_gene: -; j_gene: TRBJ1-3; CDR3aa: CAWRRGTGSGNTIYF; CDR3nt: TGTGCCTGGAGAAGGGGCACCGGCTCTGGAAACACCATATATTTT
len: 16; abundance: -; v_gene: TRBV19; d_gene: -; j_gene: TRBJ1-5; CDR3aa: CASSIDSRGANQPQHF; CDR3nt: TGTGCCAGTAGTATAGATTCTCGGGGGGCCAATCAGCCCCAGCATTTT
len: 15; abundance: -; v_gene: TRBV7-2; d_gene: -; j_gene: TRBJ2-5; CDR3aa: CASSRPSGPLETQYF; CDR3nt: TGTGCCAGCAGCCGGCCCTCAGGGCCCTTAGAGACCCAGTACTTC
len: 14; abundance: -; v_gene: TRBV5-1; d_gene: TRBD1; j_gene: TRBJ2-7; CDR3aa: CASRTQGASYEQYF; CDR3nt: TGCGCCAGCAGGACACAGGGGGCATCCTACGAGCAGTACTTC
len: 14; abundance: -; v_gene: TRBV6-5; d_gene: TRBD1; j_gene: TRBJ2-3; CDR3aa: CASRLGQSTDTQYF; CDR3nt: TGTGCCAGCAGGCTGGGACAGAGCACAGATACGCAGTATTTT
len: 13; abundance: -; v_gene: TRBV14; d_gene: -; j_gene: TRBJ1-1; CDR3aa: CASSQDFNTEAFF; CDR3nt: TGTGCCAGCAGCCAAGACTTTAACACTGAAGCTTTCTTT
len: 16; abundance: -; v_gene: TRBV5-1; d_gene: TRBD2; j_gene: TRBJ2-1; CDR3aa: CASSGASGSSYNEQFF; CDR3nt: TGCGCCAGCAGCGGGGCTAGCGGGAGCTCCTACAATGAGCAGTTCTTC
len: 16; abundance: -; v_gene: TRBV6-6; d_gene: -; j_gene: TRBJ2-7; CDR3aa: CASTLPGTKQICEQYF; CDR3nt: TGTGCCAGCACCCTTCCGGGGACAAAACAAATCTGCGAGCAGTACTTC
len: 14; abundance: -; v_gene: TRBV6-5; d_gene: TRBD1; j_gene: TRBJ2-1; CDR3aa: CASKGTASYNEQFF; CDR3nt: TGTGCCAGCAAAGGGACAGCCTCCTACAATGAGCAGTTCTTC
len: 12; abundance: -; v_gene: TRBV11-2; d_gene: -; j_gene: TRBJ1-2; CDR3aa: CASSLVRDGYTF; CDR3nt: TGTGCCAGCAGCTTAGTACGGGATGGCTACACCTTC
len: 13; abundance: once; v_gene: TRBV29-1; d_gene: -; j_gene: TRBJ1-2; CDR3aa: CSVSQGGNYGYTF; CDR3nt: TGCAGCGTTTCTCAGGGAGGCAACTATGGCTACACCTTC
len: 13; abundance: -; v_gene: TRBV5-1; d_gene: -; j_gene: TRBJ1-1; CDR3aa: CASAQGRDTEAFF; CDR3nt: TGCGCCAGCGCCCAGGGTAGGGACACTGAAGCTTTCTTT
len: 14; abundance: -; v_gene: TRBV9; d_gene: -; j_gene: TRBJ2-3; CDR3aa: CASSVGANADTQYF; CDR3nt: TGTGCCAGCAGCGTAGGAGCTAACGCAGATACGCAGTATTTT
len: 13; abundance: once; v_gene: TRBV3-1/TRBV3-2; d_gene: -; j_gene: TRBJ2-2; CDR3aa: CASSLTSTGELFF; CDR3nt: TGTGCCAGCAGCCTTACATCAACCGGGGAGCTGTTTTTT
len: 14; abundance: -; v_gene: TRBV5-1; d_gene: TRBD1; j_gene: TRBJ1-2; CDR3aa: CASSFGTGKSGYTF; CDR3nt: TGCGCCAGCAGCTTCGGGACAGGGAAATCGGGCTACACCTTC
len: 17; abundance: -; v_gene: TRBV5-1; d_gene: TRBD1; j_gene: TRBJ1-2; CDR3aa: CASSLTLGAGGRNGYTF; CDR3nt: TGCGCCAGCAGCTTGACCCTTGGGGCAGGGGGCAGGAATGGCTACACCTTC
len: 16; abundance: once; v_gene: TRBV27; d_gene: -; j_gene: TRBJ2-3; CDR3aa: CASNRERARLTDTQYF; CDR3nt: TGTGCCAGCAACCGGGAGAGGGCCAGGCTCACAGATACGCAGTATTTT
len: 16; abundance: -; v_gene: TRBV4-1; d_gene: -; j_gene: TRBJ1-1; CDR3aa: CASSQDRGGGNTEAFF; CDR3nt: TGCGCCAGCAGCCAAGATAGGGGCGGCGGGAACACTGAAGCTTTCTTT
len: 14; abundance: -; v_gene: TRBV7-2; d_gene: -; j_gene: TRBJ1-4; CDR3aa: CASSPGLMEEKLFF; CDR3nt: TGTGCCAGCAGCCCCGGACTAATGGAGGAAAAACTGTTTTTT
len: 15; abundance: -; v_gene: TRBV18; d_gene: TRBD1; j_gene: TRBJ1-6; CDR3aa: CASSPPTGSNSPLHF; CDR3nt: TGTGCCAGCTCACCACCGACAGGGAGTAATTCACCCCTCCACTTT
len: 17; abundance: -; v_gene: TRBV5-5; d_gene: -; j_gene: TRBJ1-1; CDR3aa: CASSLREVERPNTEAFF; CDR3nt: TGTGCCAGCAGCCTGCGTGAGGTCGAAAGACCGAACACTGAAGCTTTCTTT
len: 16; abundance: few; v_gene: TRBV7-9; d_gene: TRBD1; j_gene: TRBJ2-6; CDR3aa: CAGTGQGTSGANVLTF; CDR3nt: TGTGCCGGGACGGGACAGGGGACTTCTGGGGCCAACGTCCTGACTTTC
len: 12; abundance: -; v_gene: TRBV2; d_gene: -; j_gene: TRBJ1-3; CDR3aa: CASRYSGNTIYF; CDR3nt: TGTGCCAGCAGATACTCTGGAAACACCATATATTTT
len: 16; abundance: -; v_gene: TRBV9; d_gene: TRBD1; j_gene: TRBJ1-3; CDR3aa: CASSIQGMVSGNTIYF; CDR3nt: TGTGCCAGCAGCATACAGGGGATGGTCTCTGGAAACACCATATATTTT
len: 13; abundance: -; v_gene: TRBV5-1; d_gene: -; j_gene: TRBJ2-5; CDR3aa: CASSLGDQETQYF; CDR3nt: TGCGCCAGCAGCTTGGGAGACCAAGAGACCCAGTACTTC
len: 15; abundance: -; v_gene: TRBV5-1; d_gene: -; j_gene: TRBJ2-1; CDR3aa: CASSLGPFRGNEQFF; CDR3nt: TGCGCCAGCAGCTTGGGGCCGTTCAGGGGTAATGAGCAGTTCTTC
len: 17; abundance: -; v_gene: TRBV2; d_gene: TRBD2; j_gene: TRBJ2-3; CDR3aa: CASSDRGLAYTTDTQYF; CDR3nt: TGTGCCAGCAGTGATCGCGGACTAGCTTATACCACAGATACGCAGTATTTT
len: 13; abundance: once; v_gene: TRBV19; d_gene: TRBD1; j_gene: TRBJ2-3; CDR3aa: CASSIADRNTQYF; CDR3nt: TGTGCCAGTAGTATCGCGGACAGGAATACGCAGTATTTT
len: 23; abundance: -; v_gene: TRBV6-1; d_gene: -; j_gene: TRBJ2-7; CDR3aa: CASSEVLGTRRGLIGRGPYEQYF; CDR3nt: TGTGCCAGCAGTGAAGTCCTTGGTACACGTCGGGGACTAATAGGGCGGGGGCCCTACGAGCAGTACTTC
len: 16; abundance: -; v_gene: TRBV14; d_gene: -; j_gene: TRBJ1-1; CDR3aa: CASSPLRGGSNTEAFF; CDR3nt: TGTGCCAGCAGCCCCCTAAGGGGCGGATCAAACACTGAAGCTTTCTTT
len: 16; abundance: -; v_gene: TRBV5-4; d_gene: TRBD1; j_gene: TRBJ2-3; CDR3aa: CASSFKQGAETDTQYF; CDR3nt: TGTGCCAGCAGCTTTAAACAGGGGGCGGAGACAGATACGCAGTATTTT
len: 16; abundance: -; v_gene: TRBV14; d_gene: -; j_gene: TRBJ2-7; CDR3aa: CASSRSDSLRSYEQYF; CDR3nt: TGTGCCAGCAGCCGGTCGGACAGTCTGCGTTCCTACGAGCAGTACTTC
len: 16; abundance: -; v_gene: TRBV5-1; d_gene: TRBD1; j_gene: TRBJ2-2; CDR3aa: CASSFTTGTVVGELFF; CDR3nt: TGCGCCAGCAGCTTTACCACCGGGACAGTAGTCGGGGAGCTGTTTTTT
len: 14; abundance: few; v_gene: TRBV11-3; d_gene: -; j_gene: TRBJ1-6; CDR3aa: CASSLDSFNSPLHF; CDR3nt: TGTGCCAGCAGCTTAGACAGTTTTAATTCACCCCTCCACTTT
len: 13; abundance: -; v_gene: TRBV7-9; d_gene: -; j_gene: TRBJ1-2; CDR3aa: CASSFSGGTGYTF; CDR3nt: TGTGCCAGCAGCTTTAGCGGAGGGACTGGCTACACCTTC
len: 14; abundance: few; v_gene: TRBV3-1/TRBV3-2; d_gene: -; j_gene: TRBJ1-2; CDR3aa: CASTPTSTNYGYTF; CDR3nt: TGTGCCAGCACCCCTACGTCTACTAACTATGGCTACACCTTC
len: 13; abundance: -; v_gene: TRBV6-5; d_gene: -; j_gene: TRBJ2-1; CDR3aa: CASSTPGFGEQFF; CDR3nt: TGTGCCAGCAGTACTCCCGGGTTTGGGGAGCAGTTCTTC
len: 13; abundance: -; v_gene: TRBV19; d_gene: -; j_gene: TRBJ1-6; CDR3aa: CASRSGNNSPLHF; CDR3nt: TGTGCCAGTAGAAGCGGGAATAATTCACCCCTCCACTTT
len: 14; abundance: -; v_gene: TRBV18; d_gene: -; j_gene: TRBJ2-5; CDR3aa: CASSHPSARETQYF; CDR3nt: TGTGCCAGCTCACACCCTAGCGCCCGGGAGACCCAGTACTTC
len: 13; abundance: -; v_gene: TRBV11-2; d_gene: -; j_gene: TRBJ2-7; CDR3aa: CASSPDRSYEQYF; CDR3nt: TGTGCCAGCAGCCCAGACAGATCCTACGAGCAGTACTTC
len: 21; abundance: -; v_gene: TRBV12-5; d_gene: TRBD2; j_gene: TRBJ2-1; CDR3aa: CASGLVGGLAGVIGGYNEQFF; CDR3nt: TGTGCTAGTGGTTTGGTGGGGGGTCTAGCGGGAGTAATTGGCGGTTACAATGAGCAGTTCTTC
len: 14; abundance: -; v_gene: TRBV18; d_gene: -; j_gene: TRBJ1-1; CDR3aa: CASSPVTGVDGAFF; CDR3nt: TGTGCCAGCTCACCTGTCACGGGGGTGGATGGAGCTTTCTTT
len: 15; abundance: -; v_gene: TRBV5-8; d_gene: -; j_gene: TRBJ1-5; CDR3aa: CASSLGQHFNQPQHF; CDR3nt: TGTGCCAGCAGCTTGGGACAGCACTTCAATCAGCCCCAGCATTTT
len: 15; abundance: -; v_gene: TRBV29-1; d_gene: -; j_gene: TRBJ1-5; CDR3aa: CSITQVGGGNQPQHF; CDR3nt: TGCAGCATCACCCAGGTGGGGGGAGGCAATCAGCCCCAGCATTTT
len: 14; abundance: -; v_gene: TRBV5-1; d_gene: -; j_gene: TRBJ1-2; CDR3aa: CASSLAGLSYGYTF; CDR3nt: TGCGCCAGCAGCTTGGCCGGACTGTCTTATGGCTACACCTTC
len: 18; abundance: -; v_gene: TRBV3-1/TRBV3-2; d_gene: TRBD2; j_gene: TRBJ2-3; CDR3aa: CASSQGLSRLAGVPTQYF; CDR3nt: TGTGCCAGCAGCCAAGGGCTTAGTAGACTAGCGGGAGTACCTACGCAGTATTTT
len: 14; abundance: -; v_gene: TRBV5-1; d_gene: TRBD1; j_gene: TRBJ2-1; CDR3aa: CARPGQGSYNEQFF; CDR3nt: TGCGCCAGACCGGGACAGGGCTCCTACAATGAGCAGTTCTTC
len: 15; abundance: -; v_gene: TRBV27; d_gene: -; j_gene: TRBJ1-1; CDR3aa: CASSLIVGSNTEAFF; CDR3nt: TGTGCCAGCAGTTTAATTGTAGGGAGCAACACTGAAGCTTTCTTT
len: 15; abundance: -; v_gene: TRBV7-9; d_gene: TRBD1; j_gene: TRBJ2-5; CDR3aa: CASSSRDREVETQYF; CDR3nt: TGTGCCAGCAGCTCTCGGGACAGGGAGGTAGAGACCCAGTACTTC
len: 14; abundance: -; v_gene: TRBV7-8; d_gene: -; j_gene: TRBJ1-2; CDR3aa: CASSFRDRYYGYTF; CDR3nt: TGTGCCAGCAGCTTTCGAGACAGATACTATGGCTACACCTTC